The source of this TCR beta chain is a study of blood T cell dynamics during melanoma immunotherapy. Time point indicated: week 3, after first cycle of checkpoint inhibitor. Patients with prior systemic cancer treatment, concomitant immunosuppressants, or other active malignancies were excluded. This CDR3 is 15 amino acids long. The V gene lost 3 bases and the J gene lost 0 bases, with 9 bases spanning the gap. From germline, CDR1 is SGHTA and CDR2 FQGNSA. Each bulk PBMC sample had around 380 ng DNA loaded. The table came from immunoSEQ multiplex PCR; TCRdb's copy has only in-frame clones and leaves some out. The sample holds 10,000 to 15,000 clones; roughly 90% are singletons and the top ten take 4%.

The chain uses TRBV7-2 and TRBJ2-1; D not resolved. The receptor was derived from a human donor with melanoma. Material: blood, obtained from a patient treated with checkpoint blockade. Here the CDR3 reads CASSFQASSYNEQFF. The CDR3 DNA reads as TGTGCCAGCAGCTTTCAGGCAAGCTCCTACAATGAGCAGTTCTTC.